This T cell receptor beta chain was observed in a study of T cell responses to AZD1222 COVID-19 vaccine. Notes on the study in general: In a largely white British group with more females than males, clonal diversity was possibly underestimated.

Method: immunoSEQ multiplex PCR; TCRdb's copy keeps in-frame clones and lacks some. Of 57,000 or so clones listed, roughly three quarters are singletons. The germline gives CDR1 GTSNPN, CDR2 SVGIG (reference sequence). The CDR3 has 12 residues. V was pared by 1 base and J by 2 bases, with 5 bases between. Regarding this clone: The antigen is not known.

The sample was peripheral blood, taken on day 0 of AZD1222 vaccination. The TCR was taken from an adult in good health. The V call is TRBV30, the J call TRBJ1-2; unclear D gene. The DNA of the CDR3 is TGTGCCTGGAGTGGCAGGAACTATGGCTACACCTTC. Encoded protein: CAWSGRNYGYTF.